The 29 T cell receptor beta chains reported below all come from one sample, sequenced in a study of blood T cell repertoires in COVID-19. Only in-frame clones appear in the TCRdb table, and some are missing; sequencing was by immunoSEQ multiplex PCR. This table has about 170,000 clones, more than 75% appearing once. Input material: peripheral blood. The receptor set was obtained from a man between 45 and 60 years old who had recovered from COVID-19.

This chain links TRBV5-1 with TRBJ2-1, with 8 bases aligning to TRBD1. Trimming cost V 0 bases and J 2 bases; bases outside gene matches: 4. Per germline, CDR1 SGHRS and CDR2 YFSETQ. The CDR3 is made up of 16 amino acids. CDR3 DNA sequence: TGCGCCAGCAGCTTGGAGACAGGGGCTGCCTACAATGAGCAGTTCTTC. Amino acid sequence: CASSLETGAAYNEQFF.

CDR3 residues: CASRTTQGANYGYTF. The CDR3 DNA sequence: TGTGCCAGTAGGACGACTCAGGGGGCAAACTATGGCTACACCTTC. The chain carries TRBV19 and TRBJ1-2, with 8 bases identical to TRBD1. This CDR3 has 15 residues. The trim removed 6 bases at V and 2 bases at J, leaving 8 bases unmatched. Per the germline V gene, CDR1 is LNHDA and CDR2 is SQIVND (reference sequence).

This rearrangement joins TRBV28 to TRBJ1-5; 8 nucleotides agree with TRBD1. J gave up 9 bases and V 5 bases, and 9 bases lay outside the gene matches. Germline loops: CDR1 MDHEN, CDR2 SYDVKM. The CDR3 covers 14 residues. The CDR3 loop reads CASSEDRVIRPQHF. In DNA, the CDR3 is TGTGCCAGCAGTGAGGACAGGGTGATTCGGCCCCAGCATTTT.

The genes are TRBV5-1 and TRBJ2-3, with D hard to call. CDR1 is SGHRS and CDR2 is YFSETQ in the germline V gene. CDR3 size: 14 residues. Trimming left V 2 bases short and J 1 base short, with 8 bases between. The CDR3 is CASSFRERTDTQYF. The CDR3 nucleotides are TGCGCCAGCAGCTTTCGCGAGCGCACAGATACGCAGTATTTT.

The rearrangement uses TRBV9 and TRBJ2-7; the D gene is possibly TRBD1 (6 bases). Per the germline V gene, CDR1 is SGDLS and CDR2 is YYNGEE. Deletions cut 4 bases from V and 0 bases from J, with 17 bases between. This CDR3 region has 16 residues. The CDR3 region is CASSLIGGGSSYEQYF. In nucleotides, the CDR3 is TGTGCCAGCAGCTTAATAGGGGGTGGAAGCTCCTACGAGCAGTACTTC.

In its sample, this clone was seen a few times. V usage is TRBV4-1 and J usage is TRBJ2-5; D might be TRBD1 (7 bases). The V and J ends lost 10 bases and 5 bases respectively, with 23 bases between them. CDR1 is MGHRA and CDR2 is YSYEKL in the germline V gene. This CDR3 has 15 residues. The CDR3 is CATGTYPGGPETQYF. The CDR3 coding sequence is TGCGCCACGGGGACTTATCCAGGGGGGCCGGAGACCCAGTACTTC.

By sample share, this clone is medium-sized. The CDR3 DNA reads TGTGCCAGTAGCGCGTTCGTGGAGAATTTAGATGGCTACACCTTC. Its protein is CASSAFVENLDGYTF. This chain uses TRBV19 with TRBJ1-2; D gene ambiguous. The V end lost 6 bases, the J end lost 6 bases, and 20 bases lay between the germline ends. The CDR3 runs to 15 residues. Germline V gives CDR1 LNHDA, CDR2 SQIVND (reference sequence). Drawing the rest from reference TRBV19 and TRBJ1-2, the complete variable domain is DGGITQSPKYLFRKEGQNVTLSCEQNLNHDAMYWYRQDPGQGLRLIYYSQIVNDFQKGDIAEGYSVSREKKESFPLTVTSAQKNPTAFYLCASSAFVENLDGYTFGSGTRLTVV.

The genes are TRBV10-1 and TRBJ1-5, with 9 bases matching TRBD1. This CDR3 has 16 amino acids. In germline, CDR1 is WNHNN, CDR2 SYGVQD (reference sequence). With 8 bases clipped from V and 0 bases from J, the junction kept 8 bases outside the gene matches. This CDR3 is CASGGDREFSNQPQHF. The DNA for the CDR3 is TGCGCCAGCGGTGGGGACAGGGAGTTTAGCAATCAGCCCCAGCATTTT.

The genes are TRBV19 and TRBJ1-3, with a tentative D call TRBD1 (6 bases). The CDR3 has 13 amino acids. Germline V gene data show CDR1 as LNHDA and CDR2 as SQIVND (reference sequence). Trimming took off 9 bases at V and 0 bases at J, with 9 bases between the two ends. CDR3 nucleotides: TGTGCCAGCCGGACAGACTCTGGAAACACCATATATTTT. Its translation: CASRTDSGNTIYF.

The rearrangement uses TRBV6-5 and TRBJ1-2, with 11 bases fitting TRBD1. V was pared by 0 bases and J by 10 bases, with 7 bases of the junction left unmatched. CDR1 is MNHEY, CDR2 SVGAGI, per germline. This CDR3 has 15 amino acids. The CDR3 protein is CASSYSRDRGSSYTF. The DNA of the CDR3 is TGTGCCAGCAGTTACTCGAGGGACAGGGGGTCTTCCTACACCTTC.

The rearrangement joins TRBV4-3 to TRBJ1-1, with D possibly being TRBD1 (5 bases). Trimming took 0 bases from V and 9 from J, leaving 14 bases between them. CDR3 length: 14 residues. Germline V gene lookup returns CDR1 LGHNA and CDR2 YSLEER. The CDR3 is CASSQDLGLGQAFF. The CDR3 DNA reads as TGCGCCAGCAGCCAAGATCTGGGGCTCGGTCAAGCTTTCTTT.

CDR3 sequence reads: CASSSGQNTDTQYF. The CDR3 DNA sequence: TGTGCCAGCAGCTCCGGACAGAACACAGATACGCAGTATTTT. This rearrangement joins TRBV5-5 to TRBJ2-3; D is perhaps TRBD1 (6 bases). The germline CDR1 and CDR2 sequences are SGHKS and YYEKEE (reference sequence). CDR3 length equals 14 residues. The ends were cut back, 3 bases at V and 2 bases at J, with 10 bases in the middle.

The V gene is TRBV5-8, the J gene TRBJ1-1, with D maybe TRBD1 (5 bases). This CDR3 is built from 16 residues. Between the trimmed V and J ends, which lost 3 bases and 0 bases, there was a span of 15 bases. Per germline, CDR1 SGHTS and CDR2 YDEGEE. DNA of the CDR3: TGTGCCAGCAGCTGGGGGGTACAGCTTATGAACACTGAAGCTTTCTTT. This translates into CASSWGVQLMNTEAFF.

Here the CDR3 reads CASSFERRTSGAISQETQYF. For the CDR3, the DNA is TGTGCCAGCAGTTTTGAACGTAGGACTAGCGGGGCAATATCCCAAGAGACCCAGTACTTC. This rearrangement joins TRBV28 to TRBJ2-5, with TRBD2 matching 12 bases. J lost 1 base, V lost 3 bases, and 15 bases had no gene match. The germline gives CDR1 MDHEN, CDR2 SYDVKM. The CDR3 is 20 residues long.

The chain carries TRBV10-2 and TRBJ2-2; TRBD1 agrees at 8 bases. The length of the CDR3 is 17 residues. With V trimmed by 0 bases and J by 4 bases, 7 bases remained unmatched. From germline, CDR1 is WSHSY and CDR2 SAAADI. Here the CDR3 DNA reads TGCGCCAGCAGTGAGTCGAGAGACAGGGGAAGCACCGGGGAGCTGTTTTTT. It is translated as CASSESRDRGSTGELFF.

This sequence joins TRBV6-6 and TRBJ1-1, with D unclear. The CDR3 has 13 amino acids. V lost 8 bases, J lost 2 bases, and 12 bases lay in between. Germline V gives CDR1 MNHNY, CDR2 SVGAGI (reference sequence). The CDR3, as DNA: TGTGCCAGCGGACTGACATTTAACACTGAAGCTTTCTTT. Its protein product is CASGLTFNTEAFF.

The V gene is TRBV30, the J gene TRBJ1-2, with D perhaps matching TRBD1 (5 bases). Looked up from germline, CDR1 is GTSNPN and CDR2 is SVGIG (reference sequence). Between the trimmed V and J ends, which lost 0 bases and 0 bases, there was a span of 8 bases. The length of the CDR3 is 14 residues. Here the CDR3 reads CAWSVGTSNYGYTF. The CDR3 coding sequence is TGTGCCTGGAGTGTAGGGACTTCTAACTATGGCTACACCTTC.

This chain joins TRBV6-5 and TRBJ2-7, with a possible D match to TRBD2 (6 bases). The CDR3 covers 14 residues. Germline CDR1 and CDR2: MNHEY and SVGAGI. V gave up 7 bases and J gave up 2 bases, with 15 bases separating them. Here the CDR3 reads CASTASGSAYEQYF. DNA for the CDR3: TGTGCCAGCACGGCGAGCGGGTCAGCCTACGAGCAGTACTTC.

The chain has TRBV19 and TRBJ2-1, with TRBD2 matching over 12 bases. The CDR3 contains 16 residues. Germline V gene sequence: CDR1 LNHDA, CDR2 SQIVND (reference sequence). Germline trimming cut 5 bases from V and 7 bases from J; bases unmatched to any gene: 9. The CDR3 region is CASSPGRGLAGNEQFF. The CDR3 coding sequence is TGTGCCAGTAGTCCCGGAAGAGGACTAGCGGGAAATGAGCAGTTCTTC.

This clone showed up just once. The chain has TRBV18 and TRBJ2-3; the match to TRBD2 covers 10 bases. The CDR3 contains 17 residues. V lost 2 bases, J lost 4 bases, and 9 bases stayed unmatched. The germline V gene encodes CDR1 KGHSH and CDR2 LQKENI. CDR3 sequence: CASSPLHSGRKADTQYF. In DNA form, the CDR3 reads TGTGCCAGCTCACCATTACATAGCGGGAGGAAGGCAGATACGCAGTATTTT.

The chain recombines TRBV2 with TRBJ1-2; 7 bases are shared with TRBD1. CDR3 length: 15 residues. Germline V CDR1 and CDR2: SNHLY, FYNNEI. The junction had 4 bases not matched to a gene; V was cut back by 2 bases and J by 1 base. CDR3 coding DNA: TGTGCCAGCAGTGAACTGGGACAGCTTAACTATGGCTACACCTTC. This sequence encodes CASSELGQLNYGYTF. The complete variable domain, with remaining parts taken from reference TRBV2 and TRBJ1-2, reads EPEVTQTPSHQVTQMGQEVILRCVPISNHLYFYWYRQILGQKVEFLVSFYNNEISEKSEIFDDQFSVERPDGSNFTLKIRSTKLEDSAMYFCASSELGQLNYGYTFGSGTRLTVV.

The V call is TRBV7-9, the J call TRBJ1-5; the D is unclear. CDR1 is SEHNR and CDR2 is FQNEAQ in the germline V gene (reference sequence). Trimming pared 3 bases from V and 4 bases from J, leaving 13 bases between. The CDR3 consists of 15 residues. The CDR3 DNA reads TGTGCCAGCAGCTTTGGTCTTGGCGGGAATCAGCCCCAGCATTTT. This translates into CASSFGLGGNQPQHF.

The V call is TRBV6-6, the J call TRBJ1-5; no reliable D call. Germline V gene lookup returns CDR1 MNHNY and CDR2 SVGAGI (reference sequence). CDR3 length: 14 residues. The V end was cut by 8 bases, the J end by 4 bases, with 15 bases between. The CDR3 region is CASEGGGSNQPQHF. The CDR3 region has the DNA TGTGCCAGCGAAGGAGGAGGCTCTAATCAGCCCCAGCATTTT.

V usage is TRBV7-8 and J usage is TRBJ2-5; the D gene is possibly TRBD2 (5 bases). The germline CDR1 and CDR2 sequences are SGHVS and FQNEAQ. V was shortened by 5 bases and J by 2 bases, with 18 bases between the two germline ends. The CDR3 covers 16 residues. As DNA, the CDR3 is TGTGCCAGCAGCCCGGGGAGACGCGGTACACAAGAGACCCAGTACTTC. Translated, it gives CASSPGRRGTQETQYF.

The chain combines TRBV7-3 with TRBJ2-3, with D tentatively TRBD2 (6 bases). Germline lookup yields CDR1 SGHTA and CDR2 FQGTGA. The CDR3 runs to 13 residues. The V end lost 5 bases, the J end lost 2 bases, and 8 bases lay between the germline ends. Here the CDR3 DNA reads TGTGCCAGCAGCCCTAGCGTCACAGATACGCAGTATTTT. Translating it yields CASSPSVTDTQYF.

V and J are TRBV28 and TRBJ2-7; D not resolved. Trimming stripped 6 bases from V and 7 bases from J, with 13 bases between. Germline V lookup: CDR1 MDHEN, CDR2 SYDVKM. The CDR3 loop spans 12 amino acids. The CDR3 bases are TGTGCCAGCAGCCAGTCACTACGAGAGCAGTACTTC. Translated, it gives CASSQSLREQYF.

The count of this clone is one. The rearrangement uses TRBV15 and TRBJ1-5; no reliable D call. The CDR3 is 14 amino acids. V lost 6 bases and J 0 bases, leaving 9 bases between the germline ends. In germline, CDR1 is LNHNV, CDR2 YYDKDF (reference sequence). The CDR3 nucleotides are TGTGCCACCAGGCCAGGCTATAGCAATCAGCCCCAGCATTTT. This translates into CATRPGYSNQPQHF.

The chain combines TRBV5-1 with TRBJ2-1; 10 bases line up with TRBD2. The length of the CDR3 is 16 residues. Germline values: CDR1 SGHRS, CDR2 YFSETQ. Trimming removed 0 bases from V and 2 bases from J; junction bases left unmatched: 2. In nucleotides, the CDR3 is TGCGCCAGCAGCTTGGCTAGCGGGAGCCCCTACAATGAGCAGTTCTTC. Its translation: CASSLASGSPYNEQFF.

This clone occurred once. The J gene is TRBJ2-7, the V gene TRBV5-1, with D perhaps TRBD2 (6 bases). Trimming pared 1 base from V and 5 bases from J, leaving 16 bases between. The CDR3 has 15 amino acids. Germline V gene lookup returns CDR1 SGHRS and CDR2 YFSETQ. CDR3 nucleotide sequence: TGCGCCAGCAGCTTGACGGGACTCGACCGAGACGAGCAGTACTTC. Translation gives CASSLTGLDRDEQYF.